This is a list of T cell receptor beta chains from one sample in a study of blood T cells in healthy people across ages. MiXCR, applied by TCRdb to the 5' RACE reads, yields one record per CDR3 protein. The table includes roughly 1.5 million distinct CDR3 sequences, 35% to 45% detected once. The source material was blood. The receptors shown here come from a young woman in good health. Each CDR3 is given with its conserved first and last residue. Each record gives: D gene, J gene, clone size, V gene, CDR3 protein, CDR3 DNA. The D gene is left open where the match is weak. For some rows the clone size is stated as once, few or many, or as a class when expanded; others skip it.

D: TRBD1
J: TRBJ2-1
size: .
V: TRBV7-8
CDR3: CASSTDRSWDDEQFF
DNA: TGTGCCAGCAGCACGGACAGGTCGTGGGACGATGAGCAGTTCTTC

D: .
J: TRBJ2-5
size: once
V: TRBV20-1
CDR3: CSAGGADETQYF
DNA: TGCAGCGCTGGGGGCGCAGATGAGACCCAGTACTTC

D: .
J: TRBJ1-1
size: .
V: TRBV30
CDR3: CAWNGGHGTEAFF
DNA: TGTGCCTGGAATGGGGGGCACGGCACTGAAGCTTTCTTT

D: .
J: TRBJ1-1
size: .
V: TRBV2
CDR3: CASKRLGGTEAFF
DNA: TGTGCCAGCAAAAGGTTAGGTGGGACTGAAGCTTTCTTT

D: TRBD2
J: TRBJ2-1
size: .
V: TRBV4-2
CDR3: CASRTSGSNEQFF
DNA: TGTGCCAGCAGAACTAGCGGGAGCAATGAGCAGTTCTTC

D: .
J: TRBJ2-7
size: .
V: TRBV27
CDR3: CASSLSWGRGYEQYF
DNA: TGTGCCAGCAGTTTATCTTGGGGTCGCGGATACGAGCAGTACTTC

D: .
J: TRBJ1-5
size: .
V: TRBV2
CDR3: CASSEQRQVSNQPQHF
DNA: TGTGCCAGCAGTGAGCAGCGTCAGGTTAGCAATCAGCCCCAGCATTTT

D: .
J: TRBJ2-3
size: few
V: TRBV11-1
CDR3: CASSLEAGMYTDTQYF
DNA: TGTGCCAGCAGCTTAGAGGCAGGGATGTACACAGATACGCAGTATTTT

D: TRBD1
J: TRBJ1-1
size: .
V: TRBV27
CDR3: CASSLNDRGNTEAFF
DNA: TGTGCCAGCAGTTTAAATGACAGGGGGAACACTGAAGCTTTCTTT

D: TRBD2
J: TRBJ2-1
size: .
V: TRBV4-3
CDR3: CPSSARGVSYNEQFF
DNA: TGCCCCAGCAGCGCGCGGGGGGTCTCCTACAATGAGCAGTTCTTC

D: TRBD2
J: TRBJ2-3
size: .
V: TRBV20-1
CDR3: CSARPGTSGTQYF
DNA: TGCAGTGCTAGACCGGGGACTAGCGGTACGCAGTATTTT

D: TRBD2
J: TRBJ2-1
size: few
V: TRBV18
CDR3: CASSPLRLAGENEQFF
DNA: TGTGCCAGCTCACCACTGAGACTAGCGGGAGAAAATGAGCAGTTCTTC

D: .
J: TRBJ2-1
size: .
V: TRBV5-4
CDR3: CASSSEGVTYNEQFF
DNA: TGTGCCAGCAGCTCCGAAGGTGTGACCTACAATGAGCAGTTCTTC

D: .
J: TRBJ2-1
size: .
V: TRBV13
CDR3: CASSLDLQRDEQFF
DNA: TGTGCCAGCAGCTTAGATCTCCAGAGGGATGAGCAGTTCTTC

D: TRBD2
J: TRBJ2-4
size: .
V: TRBV25-1
CDR3: CASSPGGLNIQYF
DNA: TGTGCCAGCAGTCCGGGAGGGTTAAACATTCAGTACTTC

D: .
J: TRBJ2-5
size: .
V: TRBV9
CDR3: CASSVALTQETQYF
DNA: TGTGCCAGCAGCGTAGCTCTCACCCAAGAGACCCAGTACTTC

D: .
J: TRBJ1-2
size: .
V: TRBV9
CDR3: CASSHRGSYGYTF
DNA: TGTGCCAGCAGCCATCGGGGTAGCTATGGCTACACCTTC

D: .
J: TRBJ1-5
size: .
V: TRBV7-2
CDR3: CASSLGQSRGQPQHF
DNA: TGTGCCAGCAGCTTGGGGCAGTCCCGAGGACAGCCCCAGCATTTT

D: .
J: TRBJ2-7
size: few
V: TRBV9
CDR3: CASSVDGETEQYF
DNA: TGTGCCAGCAGCGTAGATGGGGAAACCGAGCAGTACTTC

D: TRBD2
J: TRBJ2-1
size: .
V: TRBV20-1
CDR3: CSARVSGRAYNEQFF
DNA: TGCAGTGCTAGAGTTAGCGGGAGGGCCTACAATGAGCAGTTCTTC

D: .
J: TRBJ1-3
size: .
V: TRBV20-1
CDR3: CSARDRTSGNTIYF
DNA: TGCAGTGCTAGAGATCGGACCTCTGGAAACACCATATATTTT

D: TRBD2
J: TRBJ2-7
size: .
V: TRBV18
CDR3: CASSPPTSGNEQYF
DNA: TGTGCCAGCTCACCACCTACTAGCGGGAATGAGCAGTACTTC

D: .
J: TRBJ2-1
size: .
V: TRBV6-2/TRBV6-3
CDR3: CASSFTGFGLYNEQFF
DNA: TGTGCCAGCAGTTTTACAGGGTTCGGGCTCTACAATGAGCAGTTCTTC

D: .
J: TRBJ2-7
size: many
V: TRBV29-1
CDR3: CSVVGVSYEQYF
DNA: TGCAGCGTTGTAGGGGTCTCCTACGAGCAGTACTTC

D: TRBD2
J: TRBJ2-3
size: .
V: TRBV7-2
CDR3: CASSFYLAETDTQYF
DNA: TGTGCCAGCAGCTTTTACCTAGCGGAAACAGATACGCAGTATTTT

D: .
J: TRBJ1-2
size: few
V: TRBV28
CDR3: CASSHRGLGLNYGYTF
DNA: TGTGCCAGCAGTCACCGGGGCTTAGGCCTTAACTATGGCTACACCTTC

D: .
J: TRBJ1-3
size: .
V: TRBV12-3/TRBV12-4
CDR3: CASSLWDLASGNTIYF
DNA: TGTGCCAGCAGTTTATGGGACCTTGCCTCTGGAAACACCATATATTTT

D: .
J: TRBJ2-5
size: few
V: TRBV4-1
CDR3: CASSQVTGPETQYF
DNA: TGCGCCAGCAGCCAAGTGACGGGGCCAGAGACCCAGTACTTC

D: .
J: TRBJ1-1
size: .
V: TRBV29-1
CDR3: CIADQGTEAFF
DNA: TGCATCGCGGATCAGGGGACTGAAGCTTTCTTT

D: TRBD2
J: TRBJ2-1
size: few
V: TRBV6-2/TRBV6-3
CDR3: CASSWQTSGRNEQFF
DNA: TGTGCCAGCAGTTGGCAAACTAGCGGGAGGAATGAGCAGTTCTTC

D: TRBD2
J: TRBJ2-5
size: few
V: TRBV4-2
CDR3: CASSRGGASDEETQYF
DNA: TGTGCCAGCAGCCGCGGGGGGGCGTCGGATGAAGAGACCCAGTACTTC

D: TRBD2
J: TRBJ2-3
size: .
V: TRBV7-2
CDR3: CASSPRTSGVPLDTQYF
DNA: TGTGCCAGCAGCCCTCGGACTAGCGGAGTCCCCCTAGATACGCAGTATTTT

D: .
J: TRBJ1-1
size: .
V: TRBV29-1
CDR3: CSVETVTEAFF
DNA: TGCAGCGTTGAGACGGTCACTGAAGCTTTCTTT

D: .
J: TRBJ2-7
size: .
V: TRBV6-2/TRBV6-3
CDR3: CASRRPWAYEQYF
DNA: TGTGCCAGCAGGCGCCCCTGGGCCTACGAGCAGTACTTC

D: TRBD1
J: TRBJ1-2
size: few
V: TRBV12-3/TRBV12-4
CDR3: CASSIWDRNYGYTF
DNA: TGTGCCAGCAGTATCTGGGACAGAAACTATGGCTACACCTTC

D: .
J: TRBJ2-1
size: few
V: TRBV7-9
CDR3: CASSKVAGLYNEQFF
DNA: TGTGCCAGCAGCAAGGTAGCAGGGCTCTACAATGAGCAGTTCTTC

D: .
J: TRBJ1-1
size: .
V: TRBV7-9
CDR3: CASSLDGKNTEAFF
DNA: TGTGCCAGCAGCTTAGACGGGAAGAACACTGAAGCTTTCTTT

D: .
J: TRBJ2-7
size: many
V: TRBV20-1
CDR3: CSAGGGGFHEQYF
DNA: TGCAGTGCGGGGGGTGGAGGGTTCCACGAGCAGTACTTC

D: .
J: TRBJ1-2
size: .
V: TRBV5-6
CDR3: CASSRSETGPYGGYTF
DNA: TGTGCCAGCAGCCGAAGCGAGACGGGGCCGTACGGTGGCTACACCTTC

D: .
J: TRBJ2-5
size: few
V: TRBV24-1
CDR3: CATSDLGRYNVDEQYF
DNA: TGTGCCACCAGTGATTTGGGCAGGTATAATGTGGATGAGCAGTACTTC

D: .
J: TRBJ2-6
size: few
V: TRBV29-1
CDR3: CSVEVVGSSSGANVLTF
DNA: TGCAGCGTTGAAGTAGTAGGGAGCAGCTCTGGGGCCAACGTCCTGACTTTC

D: .
J: TRBJ2-3
size: .
V: TRBV3-1
CDR3: CASSQGPPLTGATQYF
DNA: TGTGCCAGCAGCCAAGGGCCCCCTCTGACAGGAGCTACGCAGTATTTT

D: .
J: TRBJ2-7
size: .
V: TRBV4-3
CDR3: CASSQDRSWYYEQYF
DNA: TGCGCCAGCAGCCAAGATCGCTCGTGGTACTACGAGCAGTACTTC

D: .
J: TRBJ1-5
size: .
V: TRBV24-1
CDR3: CATSDAVNQPQHF
DNA: TGTGCCACCAGTGATGCAGTCAATCAGCCCCAGCATTTT

D: .
J: TRBJ2-7
size: .
V: TRBV7-9
CDR3: CAGAWLVGEQYF
DNA: TGTGCCGGCGCGTGGCTAGTAGGCGAGCAGTACTTC

D: .
J: TRBJ1-4
size: .
V: TRBV20-1
CDR3: CSARETGEKLFF
DNA: TGCAGTGCTAGAGAAACTGGGGAAAAACTGTTTTTT